The TCR beta chain described here comes from a study of long-term antiretroviral therapy in people with HIV. Survey-level immunoSEQ v3.0 assays were run. Assay: immunoSEQ multiplex PCR; the TCRdb copy retains only in-frame clones and omits some. In the table there are tens of thousands of clones, 90% to 95% of which are singletons. The CDR3 loop spans 18 amino acids. Germline V gene lookup returns CDR1 KGHSH and CDR2 LQKENI. The V gene lost 0 bases and the J gene lost 2 bases, with 19 bases spanning the gap. The starting material was unsorted PBMCs, obtained 3.7 years after starting antiretroviral therapy. This receptor was obtained from a woman aged 45-65 years with HIV. The rearrangement joins TRBV18 to TRBJ1-1; D remains ambiguous. CDR3 sequence: CASSPPGSIRKGNTEAFF. The CDR3 DNA sequence: TGTGCCAGCTCACCACCTGGAAGTATCAGGAAGGGTAACACTGAAGCTTTCTTT.